The present T cell receptor beta chain was sequenced within a study of blood T cell repertoires in COVID-19. Some clones are missing from TCRdb's copy, which holds only in-frame ones; the method was immunoSEQ multiplex PCR. The sample includes some 120,000 clones, around nine tenths seen only once; the top ten take 4% to 5%. CDR1 is SGHVS, CDR2 FQNEAQ, per germline. The length of the CDR3 is 16 residues. Trimming removed 2 bases at V and 0 bases at J, with 11 bases between. The chain has TRBV7-8 and TRBJ2-1; the D gene is possibly TRBD2 (6 bases). The sequence derives from a man aged 55-75 years with COVID-19, enrolled during active disease. The sequencing sample was made of peripheral blood. The CDR3 bases are TGTGCCAGCAGCTTATTCCGCGGGATCTCCTACAATGAGCAGTTCTTC. Residues: CASSLFRGISYNEQFF.